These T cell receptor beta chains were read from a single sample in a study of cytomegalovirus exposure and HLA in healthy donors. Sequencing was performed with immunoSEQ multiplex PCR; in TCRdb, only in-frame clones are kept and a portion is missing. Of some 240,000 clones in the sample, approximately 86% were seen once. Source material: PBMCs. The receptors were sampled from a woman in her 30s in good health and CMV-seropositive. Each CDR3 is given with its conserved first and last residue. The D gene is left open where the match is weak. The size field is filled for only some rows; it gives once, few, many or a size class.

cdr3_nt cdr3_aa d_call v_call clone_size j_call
TGCGCCAGCAGCCAGATGGACACGCTCAATGAGCAGTTCTTC CASSQMDTLNEQFF - TRBV5-1 - TRBJ2-1
TGCGCCAGCAGCACGGGACTGGTTGAGCAGTTCTTC CASSTGLVEQFF - TRBV5-1 - TRBJ2-1
TGCGCCAGCAGCTTTAGCGGGAGCGCCGCAGATACGCAGTATTTT CASSFSGSAADTQYF TRBD2 TRBV5-1 - TRBJ2-3
TGCAGTGCTGGACTAGGGGGAAAACTGTTTTTT CSAGLGGKLFF - TRBV20-1 once TRBJ1-4
TGTGCCAGCAGCTTCTTAGCGGGAGGGGCCGGGGAGCTGTTTTTT CASSFLAGGAGELFF TRBD2 TRBV13 - TRBJ2-2
TGTGCCAGCAGCTTAGCGCAGGGGGGAAACTCTGGAAACACCATATATTTT CASSLAQGGNSGNTIYF TRBD1 TRBV7-6 - TRBJ1-3
TGCGCCAGCAGCGTCGGGAGTCCGAATGAAAAACTGTTTTTT CASSVGSPNEKLFF - TRBV5-1 once TRBJ1-4
TGTGCCAGCAGGCGGACGACAGAAGAGGAGTATGGCTACACCTTC CASRRTTEEEYGYTF - TRBV6-4 - TRBJ1-2
TGTGCCAGCAGTGCCACCGGGACATCCCAAGAGACCCAGTACTTC CASSATGTSQETQYF - TRBV6-4 - TRBJ2-5
TGTGCCACCAGCAGAGATTTGGCCAGCTCCTACGAGCAGTACTTC CATSRDLASSYEQYF - TRBV15 - TRBJ2-7
TGTGCCAGCAGTTCCAGGGTGGGTAGGGGAACTGAAGCTTTCTTT CASSSRVGRGTEAFF - TRBV27 - TRBJ1-1
TGCGCCAGCAGCTACCTCTCAGTTATGAACACTGAAGCTTTCTTT CASSYLSVMNTEAFF - TRBV5-1 - TRBJ1-1
TGTGCCAGCGCAGGGCTTATGGACACTGAAGCTTTCTTT CASAGLMDTEAFF - TRBV18 - TRBJ1-1
TGCGCCAGCAGTGAGTCTCGACTAGCGGGCGGGAATGAGCAGTTCTTC CASSESRLAGGNEQFF TRBD2 TRBV10-1 once TRBJ2-1
TGTGCCAGCAGGCCGAGACAGGTCACTAATGAAAAACTGTTTTTT CASRPRQVTNEKLFF - TRBV6-5 - TRBJ1-4
TGCGCCAGCAGCCAATTCGGAGTACCCACCGGGGAGCTGTTTTTT CASSQFGVPTGELFF - TRBV4-1 - TRBJ2-2
TGTGCCAGCAGCCGGGAGCCCGTGAGGGGGGAGCTGTTTTTT CASSREPVRGELFF - TRBV6-5 - TRBJ2-2
TGTGCCTGCCATGCCCGGGACAGGGTATCAGGGGAGCAGTTCTTC CACHARDRVSGEQFF TRBD1 TRBV30 - TRBJ2-1
TGTGCCAGCAGCTTCGGCGGGCCTAGCTCCTACAATGAGCAGTTCTTC CASSFGGPSSYNEQFF - TRBV7-2 - TRBJ2-1
TGTGCCAGCAGCGTTTCTAGCGGTGAGCAGTTCTTC CASSVSSGEQFF TRBD2 TRBV5-4 - TRBJ2-1
TGCGCCAGCAGCCCGGACGGAGGAGATCAGCCCCAGCATTTT CASSPDGGDQPQHF - TRBV5-1 - TRBJ1-5
TGCGCCAGCAGCTTTGTCTCGACAGGGGGCGCGGAGGAGCAGTACTTC CASSFVSTGGAEEQYF TRBD1 TRBV5-1 - TRBJ2-7
TGTGCCAGCAGCTTCTCAGGGAGCGGGAGTCGTGAGCAGTTCTTC CASSFSGSGSREQFF TRBD2 TRBV13 - TRBJ2-1
TGTGCCAGCAGCGTCGGGAGTAGACCCACCACAGATACGCAGTATTTT CASSVGSRPTTDTQYF - TRBV9 - TRBJ2-3
TGCGCCAGCAGCTTGGACAGAATGAACACTGAAGCTTTCTTT CASSLDRMNTEAFF - TRBV5-1 once TRBJ1-1
TGTGCCAGCAGTGGCCTTTTTACAGGGGGCTCCTACAATGAGCAGTTCTTC CASSGLFTGGSYNEQFF TRBD1 TRBV25-1 - TRBJ2-1
TGTGCCAGTAGTATAGGGCGGATGAATGAAAAACTGTTTTTT CASSIGRMNEKLFF - TRBV19 - TRBJ1-4
TGTGCCAGCAGCAAACGACCGGGACAGGGAGGTTATAGCAATCAGCCCCAGCATTTT CASSKRPGQGGYSNQPQHF TRBD1 TRBV27 - TRBJ1-5
TGTGCCAGCAGCTTAACGCCCGAGGGGCCCCAGCATTTT CASSLTPEGPQHF - TRBV7-3 - TRBJ1-5
TGTGCCAGCAGCTTGGGGGGCTCTACTAATGAAAAACTGTTTTTT CASSLGGSTNEKLFF - TRBV5-6 - TRBJ1-4
TGTGCCAGCCTTACCGGGACAACCAACACCGGGGAGCTGTTTTTT CASLTGTTNTGELFF - TRBV18 - TRBJ2-2
TGTGCCAGTAGTAACAGGGAAGGTTATAGCAATCAGCCCCAGCATTTT CASSNREGYSNQPQHF - TRBV19 - TRBJ1-5
TGTGCCAGCAGCCCAATACAGCAGGTGAACACTGAAGCTTTCTTT CASSPIQQVNTEAFF - TRBV7-9 - TRBJ1-1
TGTGCCAGCAGCCAAAGGGGGTCATGGGATGAGCAGTTCTTC CASSQRGSWDEQFF - TRBV6-6 - TRBJ2-1
TGTGCCAGTAACCCAGCGGGAGGGAGTAATGAGCAGTTCTTC CASNPAGGSNEQFF TRBD2 TRBV19 - TRBJ2-1
TGCGCCAGCAGTGAATGGACTAGCGGGTTTGGGGAGCTGTTTTTT CASSEWTSGFGELFF TRBD2 TRBV10-2 - TRBJ2-2
TGTGCCAGCAGCCCCGGGATCGGTGGCTACACCTTC CASSPGIGGYTF - TRBV9 - TRBJ1-2
TGTGCCAGCACCAAAACGGGGGACAGGGCCTACGAGCAGTACTTC CASTKTGDRAYEQYF TRBD1 TRBV28 - TRBJ2-7
TGTGCCATCAGGGGAGAGGGACAGGGATATTCGGCCGAGCAGTACTTC CAIRGEGQGYSAEQYF TRBD1 TRBV10-3 - TRBJ2-7
TGTGCCAGCAGCTCCGATGTCCCGGGACAGGGGGCGAGGTCTGAAGCTTTCTTT CASSSDVPGQGARSEAFF TRBD1 TRBV7-6 - TRBJ1-1
TGTGCCTCCGGACGGGACAATCAGCCCCAGCATTTT CASGRDNQPQHF - TRBV2 - TRBJ1-5
TGTGCCAGCAGCCTGGGGACCACGGGGGGAGATACGCAGTATTTT CASSLGTTGGDTQYF TRBD2 TRBV5-6 - TRBJ2-3
TGTGCTAGCAGCTTTGGGCCCAGGGAAACGGAGACCCAGTACTTC CASSFGPRETETQYF - TRBV7-7 - TRBJ2-5
TGTGCCTGGAGGAGACTAGCGACGAACACCGGGGAGCTGTTTTTT CAWRRLATNTGELFF TRBD2 TRBV30 few TRBJ2-2
TGTGCCAGCAGCTTGTACCGGGACAGGGGACCCTACGAGCAGTACTTC CASSLYRDRGPYEQYF TRBD1 TRBV5-6 - TRBJ2-7
TGTGCCAGCAGCTTGGAAACAGACTATGGCTACACCTTC CASSLETDYGYTF - TRBV5-6 - TRBJ1-2
TGCGCCAGCAGCCAAGATATATACTACGAGCAGTACTTC CASSQDIYYEQYF - TRBV4-1 - TRBJ2-7
TGCGCCAGCAGCCAAGCAGGAAATTCGTTTTTTATCGATGGCTACACCTTC CASSQAGNSFFIDGYTF - TRBV4-1 once TRBJ1-2
TGCGCCAGCAGCTACCCTAGCGGGGGAGAGAATGAGCAGTTCTTC CASSYPSGGENEQFF TRBD2 TRBV4-1 few TRBJ2-1
TGTGCCACCGACTACGGGGAGGACGGGGAGCTGTTTTTT CATDYGEDGELFF - TRBV19 - TRBJ2-2
TGCGCCAGCAGCTTCGGGGGAAATGGCTACACCTTC CASSFGGNGYTF - TRBV5-1 - TRBJ1-2
TGCGCCAGCAGCTCGCAGGGGTTGGGTGGCTACACCTTC CASSSQGLGGYTF - TRBV5-1 - TRBJ1-2
TGCGCCAGCAGCCCCGGACTAGCGGGAGAAGAATACGAGCAGTACTTC CASSPGLAGEEYEQYF TRBD2 TRBV5-1 - TRBJ2-7
TGTGCCAGCAGCGTGAGCTCGGGACTAGGAGGCGAGCAGTACTTC CASSVSSGLGGEQYF TRBD2 TRBV9 - TRBJ2-7
TGTGCCAGCAGCTTATCTAGCGGGCCCTTCAATGAGCAGTTCTTC CASSLSSGPFNEQFF TRBD2 TRBV7-8 - TRBJ2-1